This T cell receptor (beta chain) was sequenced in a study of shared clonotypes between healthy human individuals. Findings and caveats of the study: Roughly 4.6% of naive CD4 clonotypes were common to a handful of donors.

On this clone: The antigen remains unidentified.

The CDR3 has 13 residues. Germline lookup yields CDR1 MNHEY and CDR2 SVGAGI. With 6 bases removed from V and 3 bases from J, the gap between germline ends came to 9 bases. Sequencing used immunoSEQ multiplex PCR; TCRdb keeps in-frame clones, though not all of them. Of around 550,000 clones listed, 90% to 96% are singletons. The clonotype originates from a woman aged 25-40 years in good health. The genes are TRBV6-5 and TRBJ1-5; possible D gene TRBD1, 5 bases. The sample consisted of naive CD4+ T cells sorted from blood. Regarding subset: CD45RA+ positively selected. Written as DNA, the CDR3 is TGTGCCAGCAGAGGACATGCCAATCAGCCCCAGCATTTT. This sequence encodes CASRGHANQPQHF.